This entry lists 32 T cell receptor beta chains sequenced from one sample in a study of blood T cell repertoires in COVID-19. Profiled with immunoSEQ multiplex PCR; TCRdb holds only in-frame clones, not every one. This table has 200,000 to 250,000 clones, more than 65% appearing once. The sample consisted of peripheral blood. The receptors here all came from a human donor in a cohort sampled during active COVID-19.

The CDR3 DNA is TGCGCCAGCAGCTACCTCGGGAGGGTTCCCGCAGAGACCCAGTACTTC. Translation: CASSYLGRVPAETQYF. The chain joins TRBV5-1 to TRBJ2-5; 8 bases are shared with TRBD2. The CDR3 sequence is 16 residues long. CDR1 SGHRS and CDR2 YFSETQ come from the germline V gene. V was pared by 3 bases and J by 4 bases, with 11 bases of the junction left unmatched.

By its share, this clone is medium-sized. V is TRBV6-5 and J is TRBJ1-5; TRBD1 matches 10 bases. V was clipped by 6 bases and J by 9 bases; unmatched bases: 11. This CDR3 contains 15 residues. CDR1 is MNHEY, CDR2 SVGAGI, per germline. The CDR3 DNA sequence: TGTGCCAGCAGAAACAAGGGGACAGGGGCATGGCCCCAGCATTTT. As protein: CASRNKGTGAWPQHF.

The sample holds a few counts of this clone. The chain uses TRBV3-1 (or the pseudogene TRBV3-2) and TRBJ2-7; D ambiguous. There are 15 residues in the CDR3. CDR1 and CDR2 from the germline V gene are LGHDT and YNNKEL (reference sequence). V was pared by 1 base and J by 6 bases, with 16 bases between. In nucleotides, the CDR3 is TGTGCCAGCAGCCAAGGAGTTCGGTCTCCTCTCGAGCAGTACTTC. It encodes CASSQGVRSPLEQYF.

The chain couples TRBV7-9 to TRBJ2-5, with D perhaps matching TRBD2 (7 bases). Germline loops: CDR1 SEHNR, CDR2 FQNEAQ (reference sequence). V lost 4 bases and J lost 2, with 11 bases in between. The CDR3 consists of 14 residues. The CDR3 nucleotides are TGTGCCAGCAGCTACCGGGGGGCGCAAGAGACCCAGTACTTC. Translated, it gives CASSYRGAQETQYF.

This clone was counted only a few times. The rearrangement joins TRBV28 to TRBJ1-2; D remains unclear. There are 17 residues in the CDR3. Trimming removed 7 bases from V and 2 bases from J, with 23 bases in between. Germline loops: CDR1 MDHEN, CDR2 SYDVKM. Here the CDR3 DNA reads TGTGCCAGCACTAATGAAGCACACCCGCGGGGAAACTATGGCTACACCTTC. This sequence encodes CASTNEAHPRGNYGYTF.

This chain connects TRBV11-2 to TRBJ1-2; D uncertain. Germline CDR1 SGHAT, CDR2 FQNNGV. V shed 1 base and J shed 4 bases, with 10 bases lying between them. CDR3 length: 14 amino acids. CDR3: CASSLVGASYGYTF. The CDR3 coding sequence is TGTGCCAGCAGCTTAGTGGGAGCGAGCTATGGCTACACCTTC.

The table lists this clone with a count of one. The rearrangement joins TRBV13 to TRBJ2-1; the match to TRBD1 covers 10 bases. Germline V gene data show CDR1 as PRHDT and CDR2 as FYEKMQ (reference sequence). V trimming: 5 bases; J trimming: 5 bases; junction bases outside the gene matches: 18. The CDR3 covers 19 residues. The DNA of the CDR3 is TGTGCCAGCAGCCAAGGGGGACAGGGGTTTGATTTACGGCACAATGAGCAGTTCTTC. Translated, it gives CASSQGGQGFDLRHNEQFF. The full variable domain, completed using reference TRBV13 and TRBJ2-1, is AAGVIQSPRHLIKEKRETATLKCYPIPRHDTVYWYQQGPGQDPQFLISFYEKMQSDKGSIPDRFSAQQFSDYHSELNMSSLELGDSALYFCASSQGGQGFDLRHNEQFFGPGTRLTVL.

The chain employs TRBV29-1 and TRBJ2-1, with TRBD2 matching over 12 bases. V gave up 5 bases and J gave up 1 base; unmatched junction bases: 6. The CDR3 extends over 16 amino acids. Germline assignment: CDR1 SQVTM and CDR2 ANQGSEA. The CDR3 DNA reads TGCAGCGTTCGGGGACTAGCGGGTTATTCCTACAATGAGCAGTTCTTC. It yields the protein CSVRGLAGYSYNEQFF.

The gene calls are TRBV4-1 and TRBJ2-7; 7 bases map to TRBD1. The CDR3 runs to 15 residues. From germline, CDR1 is MGHRA and CDR2 YSYEKL. J gave up 4 bases and V 4 bases, and 10 bases lay outside the gene matches. The CDR3 region has the DNA TGCGCCAGCAGCCTACCGGGACAGACACGTTACGAGCAGTACTTC. Translated: CASSLPGQTRYEQYF.

V and J are TRBV3-1 (or the pseudogene TRBV3-2) and TRBJ1-4, with TRBD1 matching over 7 bases. CDR3 length: 14 amino acids. Unmatched junction bases numbered 3, after V lost 2 bases and J lost 6 bases. Germline V lookup: CDR1 LGHDT, CDR2 YNNKEL (reference sequence). CDR3 sequence reads: CASSQRGGDEKLFF. CDR3 DNA sequence: TGTGCCAGCAGCCAAAGAGGGGGCGATGAAAAACTGTTTTTT.

The chain recombines TRBV1 with TRBJ2-2; TRBD1 is taken as the D call from the table, unchecked against the DNA. TRBV1 is listed as a pseudogene. The length of the CDR3 is 14 residues. CDR3 bases: TGCACCAGCAGCCGACAGGGGGACACCGGGGAGCTGTTTTTT. Translated: CTSSRQGDTGELFF.

The rearrangement links TRBV6-1 to TRBJ2-5; 7 bases match TRBD2. The germline CDR1 and CDR2 sequences are MNHNS and SASEGT. J was trimmed by 0 bases and V by 3 bases; bases with no gene match: 1. This CDR3 is 14 amino acids long. The CDR3 DNA reads TGTGCCAGCAGTGAGGGGAGGGACCAAGAGACCCAGTACTTC. Residues: CASSEGRDQETQYF.

This clone showed up many times. The rearrangement joins TRBV29-1 to TRBJ1-3; 9 bases agree with TRBD1. The CDR3 loop spans 15 amino acids. J lost 4 bases, V lost 0 bases, and 4 bases had no gene match. Germline V lookup: CDR1 SQVTM, CDR2 ANQGSEA. CDR3 in amino acids: CSVEDHRGLGNTIYF. In nucleotides, the CDR3 is TGCAGCGTTGAAGATCACAGGGGGCTAGGAAACACCATATATTTT.

The chain joins TRBV4-1 to TRBJ1-4; 7 bases agree with TRBD1. The CDR3 runs to 15 residues. Germline CDR1 and CDR2: MGHRA and YSYEKL. V lost 4 bases to trimming and J lost 5 bases; unmatched junction nucleotides: 7. In DNA, the CDR3 is TGCGCCAGCAGCCTGTCCGACAGGGCAAATGAAAAACTGTTTTTT. It specifies CASSLSDRANEKLFF.

This clone was seen more than once but under ten times. The V gene is TRBV3-1 (or the pseudogene TRBV3-2), the J gene TRBJ2-2; 7 nucleotides match TRBD2. Germline V gene sequence: CDR1 LGHDT, CDR2 YNNKEL (reference sequence). This CDR3 is built from 16 residues. V gave up 4 bases and J gave up 1 base; unmatched junction bases: 6. The CDR3 DNA reads as TGTGCCAGCAGCCGTATTCCGGGAGGGAACACCGGGGAGCTGTTTTTT. It specifies CASSRIPGGNTGELFF.

The gene calls are TRBV7-2 and TRBJ2-3; 8 positions agree with TRBD1. Looked up from germline, CDR1 is SGHTA and CDR2 is FQGNSA. V lost 4 bases to trimming and J lost 6 bases; unmatched junction nucleotides: 3. CDR3 size: 13 residues. CDR3 DNA: TGTGCCAGCAGCTCGGACAGGGCCGATACGCAGTATTTT. Amino acids: CASSSDRADTQYF.

The rearrangement uses TRBV9 and TRBJ2-2; 9 nucleotides agree with TRBD2. The length of the CDR3 is 17 residues. Trimming at V came to 0 bases and at J to 7 bases, leaving 10 bases not matched to a gene. Germline assignment: CDR1 SGDLS and CDR2 YYNGEE. CDR3 in amino acids: CASSVGVAGVGGGELFF. CDR3 nucleotide sequence: TGTGCCAGCAGCGTAGGGGTAGCGGGAGTGGGCGGCGGGGAGCTGTTTTTT.

Many counts were recorded for this clone. V gene TRBV6-2 or TRBV6-3 combines with J gene TRBJ2-7; maybe TRBD1 (5 bases). The ends were cut back, 4 bases at V and 3 bases at J, with 13 bases in the middle. Germline CDR1 is MNHEY and CDR2 is SVGEGT. This CDR3 is 14 amino acids long. The CDR3 DNA follows: TGTGCCAGCAGTTTAGGAGACAGTATCTACGAGCAGTACTTC. Its translation: CASSLGDSIYEQYF.

The chain joins TRBV28 to TRBJ2-7; D possibly corresponds to TRBD2 (6 bases). V was cut by 8 bases and J by 5 bases, with 22 bases left in between. Germline V gene lookup returns CDR1 MDHEN and CDR2 SYDVKM. The CDR3 contains 15 residues. CDR3 protein: CASSSRGDFFHEQYF. The CDR3 DNA sequence: TGTGCCAGCTCATCACGTGGGGACTTTTTCCACGAGCAGTACTTC.

This chain uses TRBV13 with TRBJ1-1; 7 bases are shared with TRBD1. This CDR3 contains 14 residues. In germline, CDR1 is PRHDT, CDR2 FYEKMQ (reference sequence). V was pared by 5 bases and J by 2 bases, with 5 bases of the junction left unmatched. The CDR3 DNA follows: TGTGCCAGCAGCCCCGGGACAGTTAACACTGAAGCTTTCTTT. As protein: CASSPGTVNTEAFF.

The chain combines TRBV7-9 with TRBJ1-1; D gene ambiguous. V lost 5 bases and J 0 bases, leaving 13 bases between the germline ends. Germline CDR1 SEHNR, CDR2 FQNEAQ (reference sequence). CDR3 length: 15 amino acids. The CDR3 DNA follows: TGTGCCAGCAGCGAGACCGGACTCATGAACACTGAAGCTTTCTTT. Translated: CASSETGLMNTEAFF.

This rearrangement joins TRBV28 to TRBJ2-1, with 10 positions matching TRBD2. Germline CDR1 MDHEN, CDR2 SYDVKM. This CDR3 has 15 amino acids. The J segment lost 10 bases and the V segment lost 2 bases, leaving 8 bases of the junction unmatched. The CDR3 DNA is TGTGCCAGCAGTTTAAGTCTAGCGGGAGCTAGGGAGCAGTTCTTC. Its translation: CASSLSLAGAREQFF.

V and J are TRBV2 and TRBJ1-2, with TRBD1 matching 9 bases. The CDR3 consists of 15 residues. The ends lost 6 bases at V and 8 bases at J; junction bases unmatched: 13. The germline gives CDR1 SNHLY, CDR2 FYNNEI. CDR3 region: CASRDDPGQGGGYTF. For the CDR3, the DNA is TGTGCCAGCAGAGACGACCCGGGACAGGGAGGAGGCTACACCTTC.

The chain is built from TRBV4-1 and TRBJ1-2, with 12 bases identical to TRBD1. The length of the CDR3 is 15 residues. With 4 bases clipped from V and 6 bases from J, the junction kept 6 bases outside the gene matches. CDR1 MGHRA and CDR2 YSYEKL come from the germline V gene. The CDR3 DNA follows: TGCGCCAGCAGCCGGGGACAGGGGGCGCAAAATGGCTACACCTTC. Protein: CASSRGQGAQNGYTF.

The chain has TRBV28 and TRBJ2-5; D is perhaps TRBD1 (6 bases). The CDR3 extends over 15 amino acids. The V end lost 5 bases, the J end lost 2 bases, and 15 bases lay between the germline ends. Germline CDR1 MDHEN, CDR2 SYDVKM. The CDR3 region has the DNA TGTGCCAGCAGTCCCCGGGACACCAATCAAGAGACCCAGTACTTC. It is translated as CASSPRDTNQETQYF. The full variable domain, completed using reference TRBV28 and TRBJ2-5, is DVKVTQSSRYLVKRTGEKVFLECVQDMDHENMFWYRQDPGLGLRLIYFSYDVKMKEKGDIPEGYSVSREKKERFSLILESASTNQTSMYLCASSPRDTNQETQYFGPGTRLLVL.

This clone was counted between two and nine times. The chain uses TRBV6-5 and TRBJ1-2, with TRBD1 identical over 7 bases. From germline, CDR1 is MNHEY and CDR2 SVGAGI. The trim removed 5 bases at V and 2 bases at J, leaving 2 bases unmatched. The CDR3 loop spans 13 amino acids. This CDR3 reads CASSPQGNYGYTF. The CDR3 DNA sequence: TGTGCCAGCAGTCCACAGGGGAACTATGGCTACACCTTC.

The rearrangement links TRBV6-5 to TRBJ2-3, with D unresolved. V shed 7 bases and J shed 6 bases, with 14 bases lying between them. The V gene's germline CDR1 is MNHEY and CDR2 SVGAGI. The CDR3 is 13 residues long. CDR3 region: CASTRSLVDTQYF. The DNA of the CDR3 is TGTGCCAGCACCCGGAGCTTGGTCGATACGCAGTATTTT.

This clone was detected a few times. The chain uses TRBV7-9 and TRBJ2-7; 9 positions match TRBD2. The V gene's germline CDR1 is SEHNR and CDR2 FQNEAQ (reference sequence). CDR3 size: 15 residues. V was pared by 5 bases and J by 7 bases, with 12 bases of the junction left unmatched. This CDR3 is CASSPQAGGTGEQYF. For the CDR3, the DNA is TGTGCCAGCAGCCCCCAGGCGGGAGGGACGGGGGAGCAGTACTTC.

The genes are TRBV10-2 and TRBJ1-4; a weak D match, TRBD1 (6 bases). Per germline, CDR1 WSHSY and CDR2 SAAADI. V was trimmed by 4 bases and J by 8 bases, leaving 14 bases between them. The CDR3 spans 14 residues. DNA of the CDR3: TGCGCCAGCAGTGGACAGGATGTTCGCGAAAAACTGTTTTTT. Amino acids: CASSGQDVREKLFF.

This clone showed up just once. This rearrangement joins TRBV15 to TRBJ2-1, with 7 bases identical to TRBD2. In germline, CDR1 is LNHNV, CDR2 YYDKDF (reference sequence). Losses at the gene ends were 5 bases for V and 8 bases for J; bases not matched to a gene: 12. The CDR3 contains 15 residues. CDR3 nucleotide sequence: TGTGCCACCAGCCCCGGGACTATGGCCGGGGATGAGCAGTTCTTC. Its translation: CATSPGTMAGDEQFF. Full variable domain (rest looked up from reference TRBV15 and TRBJ2-1): DAMVIQNPRYQVTQFGKPVTLSCSQTLNHNVMYWYQQKSSQAPKLLFHYYDKDFNNEADTPDNFQSRRPNTSFCFLDIRSPGLGDTAMYLCATSPGTMAGDEQFFGPGTRLTVL.

The chain recombines TRBV4-2 with TRBJ2-2, with 8 bases aligning to TRBD2. This CDR3 comprises 16 residues. Germline V lookup: CDR1 LGHNA, CDR2 YNFKEQ. V lost 4 bases, J lost 3 bases, and 7 bases stayed unmatched. The CDR3 sequence: CASSPIAGSDTGELFF. CDR3 nucleotides: TGTGCCAGCAGCCCAATAGCGGGATCGGACACCGGGGAGCTGTTTTTT.

Only one count was recorded for this clone. The V and J genes are TRBV2 and TRBJ2-2; tentatively, D is TRBD1 (6 bases). This CDR3 has 15 amino acids. The germline V gene encodes CDR1 SNHLY and CDR2 FYNNEI. The germline V and J ends were trimmed by 3 bases and 2 bases, with 10 bases remaining between them. The CDR3 spells CASSEKGVNTGELFF. The CDR3 DNA is TGTGCCAGCAGTGAGAAGGGGGTAAACACCGGGGAGCTGTTTTTT. The complete variable domain, with remaining parts taken from reference TRBV2 and TRBJ2-2, reads EPEVTQTPSHQVTQMGQEVILRCVPISNHLYFYWYRQILGQKVEFLVSFYNNEISEKSEIFDDQFSVERPDGSNFTLKIRSTKLEDSAMYFCASSEKGVNTGELFFGEGSRLTVL.